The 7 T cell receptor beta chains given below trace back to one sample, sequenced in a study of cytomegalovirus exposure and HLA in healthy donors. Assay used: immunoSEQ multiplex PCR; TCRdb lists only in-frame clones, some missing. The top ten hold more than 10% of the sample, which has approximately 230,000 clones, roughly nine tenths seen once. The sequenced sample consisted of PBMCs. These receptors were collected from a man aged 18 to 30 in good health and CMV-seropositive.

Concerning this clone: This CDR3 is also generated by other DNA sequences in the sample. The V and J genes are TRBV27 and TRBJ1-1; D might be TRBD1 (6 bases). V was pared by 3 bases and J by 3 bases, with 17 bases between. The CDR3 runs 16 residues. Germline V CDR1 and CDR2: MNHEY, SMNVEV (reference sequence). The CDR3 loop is CASSLSGGRLDTEAFF. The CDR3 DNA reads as TGTGCCAGCAGTTTGTCGGGGGGCAGGTTGGACACTGAAGCTTTCTTT.

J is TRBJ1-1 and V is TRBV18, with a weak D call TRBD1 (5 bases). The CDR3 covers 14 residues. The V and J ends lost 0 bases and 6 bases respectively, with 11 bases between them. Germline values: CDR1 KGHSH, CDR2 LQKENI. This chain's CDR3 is CASSPPGSGAEAFF. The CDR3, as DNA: TGTGCCAGCTCACCACCAGGGTCGGGGGCTGAAGCTTTCTTT.

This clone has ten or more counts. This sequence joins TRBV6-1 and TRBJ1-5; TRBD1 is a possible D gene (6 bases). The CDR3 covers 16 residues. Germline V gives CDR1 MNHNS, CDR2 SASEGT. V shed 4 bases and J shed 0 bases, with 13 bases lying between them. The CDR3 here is CASSALGQSSNQPQHF. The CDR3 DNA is TGTGCCAGCAGTGCACTGGGACAAAGTAGCAATCAGCCCCAGCATTTT.

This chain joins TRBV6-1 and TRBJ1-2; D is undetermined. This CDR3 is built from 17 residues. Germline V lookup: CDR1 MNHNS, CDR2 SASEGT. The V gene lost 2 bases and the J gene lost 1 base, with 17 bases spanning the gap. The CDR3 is CASSETYVSTVNYGYTF. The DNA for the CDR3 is TGTGCCAGCAGTGAAACCTACGTGTCAACAGTTAACTATGGCTACACCTTC.

CDR3: CASSLIRTPSGRHNEQFF. CDR3 nucleotide sequence: TGTGCCAGCAGCTTAATTAGAACCCCCAGCGGGAGGCACAATGAGCAGTTCTTC. The gene calls are TRBV7-3 and TRBJ2-1; 9 positions agree with TRBD2. Trimming took 1 base from V and 5 from J; bases not matched to a gene: 12. The V gene's germline CDR1 is SGHTA and CDR2 FQGTGA. This CDR3 contains 18 residues.

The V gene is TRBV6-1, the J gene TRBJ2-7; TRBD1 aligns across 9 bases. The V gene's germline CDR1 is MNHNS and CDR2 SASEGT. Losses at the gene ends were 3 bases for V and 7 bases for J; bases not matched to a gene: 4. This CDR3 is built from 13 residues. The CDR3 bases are TGTGCCAGCAGTGAGGACAGGGGAGTAGAGCAGTACTTC. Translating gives CASSEDRGVEQYF.

The CDR3 coding sequence is TGTGCCAGCAAGGCACAACCGACAGGGGATGGCGGCTACACCTTC. It translates to CASKAQPTGDGGYTF. This rearrangement joins TRBV6-1 to TRBJ1-2; 8 bases map to TRBD1. Trimming at V came to 7 bases and at J to 8 bases, leaving 15 bases not matched to a gene. CDR1 is MNHNS and CDR2 is SASEGT in the germline V gene. The CDR3 totals 15 residues.